Listed below are T cell receptor beta chains from one sample, sequenced in a study of blood T cells in healthy people across ages. TCRdb independently ran MiXCR on the 5' RACE reads; one entry per CDR3 protein. Of about 830,000 distinct CDR3 sequences detected, around 68% appear once; the ten largest clones hold roughly 26%. The specimen was blood. The receptors stem from a man under 40 in good health. Both conserved end residues are part of each CDR3. A D gene is named only where the DNA matches it firmly. Clone size, where shown, is once, few, many, or a class for clones that have expanded.

v_gene: TRBV6-5; abundance: -; d_gene: TRBD1; j_gene: TRBJ2-7; CDR3nt: TGTGCCGGCAGCCCTGGACAGGCCTACGAGCAGTACTTC; CDR3aa: CAGSPGQAYEQYF
v_gene: TRBV28; abundance: few; d_gene: -; j_gene: TRBJ1-2; CDR3nt: TGTGCCAGCAGTTCGGGGGCGGACTCCTATGGCTACACCTTC; CDR3aa: CASSSGADSYGYTF
v_gene: TRBV6-5; abundance: -; d_gene: TRBD1; j_gene: TRBJ2-7; CDR3nt: TGTGCCAGCAGTTACCAGGGACAGGGGATCGAGCAGTACTTC; CDR3aa: CASSYQGQGIEQYF
v_gene: TRBV6-5; abundance: -; d_gene: TRBD1; j_gene: TRBJ1-1; CDR3nt: TGTGCCAGCAGTTCTCGACAGGGGGCAGGGAACACTGAAGCTTTCTTT; CDR3aa: CASSSRQGAGNTEAFF
v_gene: TRBV6-1; abundance: -; d_gene: TRBD2; j_gene: TRBJ2-1; CDR3nt: TGTGCCAGCAGTGCGAAAGCGGGGGCAAAGGATGAGCAGTTCTTC; CDR3aa: CASSAKAGAKDEQFF
v_gene: TRBV7-2; abundance: -; d_gene: -; j_gene: TRBJ2-3; CDR3nt: TGTGCCAGCAGCTTAGGGTTCCCAGATACGCAGTATTTT; CDR3aa: CASSLGFPDTQYF
v_gene: TRBV4-3; abundance: -; d_gene: -; j_gene: TRBJ2-1; CDR3nt: TGCGCCAGCAGCCAAGGTGTCCACTACTCCTACAATGGGCAGTTCTTC; CDR3aa: CASSQGVHYSYNGQFF
v_gene: TRBV29-1; abundance: -; d_gene: TRBD2; j_gene: TRBJ2-3; CDR3nt: TGCAGCGTTGAAAGATTTAGACTAGCGGGGGGGCTTACCGCAGATACGCAGTATTTT; CDR3aa: CSVERFRLAGGLTADTQYF
v_gene: TRBV7-2; abundance: -; d_gene: -; j_gene: TRBJ2-6; CDR3nt: TGTGCCAGCAGCTTAGATCGAGACAGGAGAAGTGTCCTGACTTTC; CDR3aa: CASSLDRDRRSVLTF
v_gene: TRBV6-6; abundance: -; d_gene: TRBD2; j_gene: TRBJ2-7; CDR3nt: TGTGCCAGCAGTTACGGGGGCCCAGCGGGGGAATACGAGCAGTACTTC; CDR3aa: CASSYGGPAGEYEQYF
v_gene: TRBV3-1; abundance: -; d_gene: TRBD1; j_gene: TRBJ2-5; CDR3nt: TGTGCCAGCAGCCAAGAGTCGTCTTGGGACAGCACGTACCAAGAGACCCAGTACTTC; CDR3aa: CASSQESSWDSTYQETQYF
v_gene: TRBV20-1; abundance: -; d_gene: -; j_gene: TRBJ1-5; CDR3nt: TGCAGTGCTGGCGTGGGGGGCTCGTCCTATAGCAATCAGCCCCAGCATTTT; CDR3aa: CSAGVGGSSYSNQPQHF
v_gene: TRBV6-6; abundance: -; d_gene: -; j_gene: TRBJ1-5; CDR3nt: TGTGCCAGCAGGCTCAATCAGCCCCAGCATTTT; CDR3aa: CASRLNQPQHF
v_gene: TRBV7-2; abundance: -; d_gene: -; j_gene: TRBJ2-5; CDR3nt: TGTGCCAGCAGCTTAGCCTGGGCAGGCACGGGAGAGACCCAGTACTTC; CDR3aa: CASSLAWAGTGETQYF
v_gene: TRBV29-1; abundance: -; d_gene: -; j_gene: TRBJ1-4; CDR3nt: TGCAGCGTTGGGGTAGAGAGTGAAAAACTGTTTTTT; CDR3aa: CSVGVESEKLFF
v_gene: TRBV7-8; abundance: -; d_gene: TRBD1; j_gene: TRBJ1-5; CDR3nt: TGTGCCAGCAGCCGTGGGACAGGGGATAGCAATCAGCCCCAGCATTTT; CDR3aa: CASSRGTGDSNQPQHF
v_gene: TRBV29-1; abundance: -; d_gene: TRBD1; j_gene: TRBJ2-1; CDR3nt: TGCAGCGTTGACTGGACAGGGGTTCGCAATGAGCAGTTCTTC; CDR3aa: CSVDWTGVRNEQFF
v_gene: TRBV6-6; abundance: -; d_gene: TRBD1; j_gene: TRBJ1-6; CDR3nt: TGTGCCAGCGGTTTGGGGACAGAAGATTCACCCCTCCACTTT; CDR3aa: CASGLGTEDSPLHF
v_gene: TRBV12-3/TRBV12-4; abundance: -; d_gene: -; j_gene: TRBJ1-2; CDR3nt: TGTGCCAGCAGTTTTGCGGGGGATGGCTACACCTTC; CDR3aa: CASSFAGDGYTF